Below are 16 T cell receptor beta chains sequenced from a single sample in a study of Graves' ophthalmopathy and Graves' hyperthyroidism. Amplification of the TCR beta CDR3 regions used RNA transcripts (as template). First-round RT-PCR relied on HTBI primers, and a second-round multiplex PCR came next. A single record per CDR3 protein comes from TCRdb applying MiXCR to the multiplex PCR reads. The data contain 300,000 to 400,000 distinct CDR3 sequences, 15% to 20% of them singletons. Sequenced sample: peripheral blood. These receptor sequences come from an adult woman with stable Graves' hyperthyroidism.

This clonotype was seen a few times. A much larger clone differs by one base, so this may be a read error. V is TRBV20-1 and J is TRBJ1-1, with D possibly being TRBD1 (5 bases). The CDR3 is made up of 15 amino acids. Between the trimmed V and J ends, which lost 0 bases and 6 bases, there was a span of 17 bases. Per the germline V gene, CDR1 is DFQATT and CDR2 is SNEGSKA (reference sequence). The CDR3 bases are TGCAGTGCTAGAGATGGCAAGGGGATTGGACCTGAAGCTTTCTTT. Protein product: CSARDGKGIGPEAFF.

This clonotype was seen at least ten times. The chain recombines TRBV20-1 with TRBJ2-7, with 8 bases lining up with TRBD1. With 3 bases clipped from V and 4 bases from J, the junction kept 8 bases outside the gene matches. The CDR3 sequence is 14 residues long. Germline values: CDR1 DFQATT, CDR2 SNEGSKA (reference sequence). The CDR3 DNA reads as TGCAGTGCTAGCGATCCCAGGGGGCCATACGAGCAGTACTTC. This encodes CSASDPRGPYEQYF.

This clonotype came up many times. The V and J genes are TRBV2 and TRBJ2-7; 7 bases agree with TRBD1. The V and J ends lost 5 bases and 0 bases, in that order; junction bases with no gene match: 4. Germline loops: CDR1 SNHLY, CDR2 FYNNEI. This CDR3 region has 14 residues. As DNA, the CDR3 is TGTGCCAGCAGTCAGAGGGGGCCCTCCTACGAGCAGTACTTC. It is translated as CASSQRGPSYEQYF.

The chain has TRBV18 and TRBJ2-5; D call uncertain. The CDR3 is made up of 16 amino acids. The germline V and J ends were trimmed by 0 bases and 7 bases, with 18 bases remaining between them. Per germline, CDR1 KGHSH and CDR2 LQKENI. CDR3 amino acids: CASSPPGLEVIGTQYF. The CDR3 DNA is TGTGCCAGCTCACCACCGGGCCTAGAAGTTATCGGGACCCAGTACTTC.

At least ten counts were recorded for this clonotype. The CDR3 here is CASSLRTPNQPQHF. CDR3 nucleotides: TGTGCCAGCAGTTTGAGGACCCCGAATCAGCCCCAGCATTTT. The chain carries TRBV12-3 or TRBV12-4 and TRBJ1-5, with unresolved D. The CDR3 sequence is 14 residues long. The V gene lost 3 bases and the J gene lost 4 bases, with 10 bases spanning the gap.

This clonotype was seen ten or more times. The chain links TRBV6-5 to TRBJ2-6; TRBD1 matches 7 bases. J lost 3 bases, V lost 0 bases, and 5 bases had no gene match. The CDR3 has 17 amino acids. Germline V lookup: CDR1 MNHEY, CDR2 SVGAGI. As DNA, the CDR3 is TGTGCCAGCAGTTACTCGAGAGGGGGCGGTGGGGCCAACGTCCTGACTTTC. This encodes CASSYSRGGGGANVLTF.

This clonotype was seen at least ten times. The chain has TRBV28 and TRBJ2-7; TRBD2 aligns across 9 bases. The germline gives CDR1 MDHEN, CDR2 SYDVKM. CDR3 size: 16 residues. The trim removed 7 bases at V and 4 bases at J, leaving 14 bases unmatched. The CDR3, as DNA: TGTGCCAGCACCCAGATGGCGGGGGGGCCTTTGTACGAGCAGTACTTC. Amino acid sequence: CASTQMAGGPLYEQYF.

This clonotype showed up many times. This may be a read error: a much more frequent sequence differs by one nucleotide. The final CDR3 position lacks the conserved phenylalanine or tryptophan, pointing to a likely read error. J is TRBJ1-1 and V is TRBV6-5; D perhaps matches TRBD1 (6 bases). V lost 4 bases to trimming and J lost 4 bases, with 10 bases between them. This CDR3 region has 13 residues. From germline, CDR1 is MNHEY and CDR2 SVGAGI. CDR3 amino acids: CASSFQGRTEAFL. The CDR3, as DNA: TGTGCCAGCAGTTTTCAGGGGCGCACTGAAGCTTTCCTT.

The chain joins TRBV28 to TRBJ2-7, with a possible D match to TRBD1 (5 bases). Germline CDR1 MDHEN, CDR2 SYDVKM. This CDR3 has 13 amino acids. V was trimmed by 8 bases and J by 2 bases, leaving 13 bases between them. CDR3 DNA sequence: TGTGCCAGCGGGTATGTGGACACCTACGAGCAGTACTTC. Encoded protein: CASGYVDTYEQYF.

This clonotype was counted ten times or more. This sequence joins TRBV7-8 and TRBJ1-6, with 8 bases that match TRBD1. V lost 4 bases, J lost 14 bases, and 10 bases stayed unmatched. The CDR3 extends over 14 amino acids. Germline V lookup: CDR1 SGHVS, CDR2 FQNEAQ. CDR3 residues: CASSSDRVLESLHF. CDR3 nucleotide sequence: TGTGCCAGCAGCTCGGACAGGGTATTGGAATCCCTCCACTTT.

In this sample, this clonotype turned up a few times. The chain joins TRBV27 to TRBJ2-7; 8 nucleotides match TRBD1. CDR3 length: 14 residues. Trimming at V came to 3 bases and at J to 4 bases, leaving 5 bases not matched to a gene. From germline, CDR1 is MNHEY and CDR2 SMNVEV (reference sequence). The CDR3 DNA is TGTGCCAGCAGTTTCCTGGACAGGGTTTACGAGCAGTACTTC. Its translation is CASSFLDRVYEQYF.

This clonotype was recorded a few times. CDR3 residues: CASSFRGMNTEAFF. In DNA, the CDR3 is TGTGCCAGCAGTTTCCGGGGGATGAACACTGAAGCTTTCTTT. The chain carries TRBV12-3 or TRBV12-4 and TRBJ1-1; tentative D call: TRBD1 (5 bases). This CDR3 region has 14 residues. V was pared by 3 bases and J by 0 bases, with 8 bases between.

V is TRBV4-3 and J is TRBJ2-3; D is perhaps TRBD1 (6 bases). The CDR3 is made up of 17 amino acids. V shed 0 bases and J shed 6 bases, with 19 bases lying between them. The germline gives CDR1 LGHNA, CDR2 YSLEER. CDR3 protein: CASSQDRFQGWRDTQYF. The CDR3, as DNA: TGCGCCAGCAGCCAAGATAGGTTCCAGGGGTGGAGGGATACGCAGTATTTT.

This clonotype was seen at least ten times. J is TRBJ1-1 and V is TRBV7-2; D possibly corresponds to TRBD1 (6 bases). The germline V gene encodes CDR1 SGHTA and CDR2 FQGNSA. Trimming shortened V by 1 base and J by 4 bases, and 13 bases separated the two germline ends. This CDR3 is 15 amino acids long. CDR3 residues: CASSLGGFRGTEAFF. CDR3 in DNA: TGTGCCAGCAGCTTAGGAGGTTTCAGGGGCACTGAAGCTTTCTTT.

The sample holds many counts of this clonotype. The chain uses TRBV27 and TRBJ1-5, with no clear D. The length of the CDR3 is 14 residues. Germline loops: CDR1 MNHEY, CDR2 SMNVEV (reference sequence). Trimming took 2 bases from V and 2 from J, leaving 7 bases between them. The CDR3 here is CASSLMSGNQPQHF. The CDR3 DNA reads as TGTGCCAGCAGTTTAATGTCAGGCAATCAGCCCCAGCATTTT.

This clonotype occurred many times. The chain joins TRBV20-1 to TRBJ2-5; no definite D call. There are 10 residues in the CDR3. The ends were cut back, 6 bases at V and 5 bases at J, with 7 bases in the middle. Germline V lookup: CDR1 DFQATT, CDR2 SNEGSKA (reference sequence). The CDR3 region has the DNA TGCAGTGCCCTTCCGGAGACCCAGTACTTC. Encoded protein: CSALPETQYF.